These T cell receptor beta chains were read from a single sample in a study of T cell changes during pregnancy in multiple sclerosis. Sequencing was performed with immunoSEQ multiplex PCR; in TCRdb, only in-frame clones are kept and a portion is missing. The sample lists fewer than 20,000 clones; roughly nine tenths were seen once. The starting material was CD8+ T cells from peripheral blood mononuclear cells, obtained in the second trimester of pregnancy. The receptors come from a female donor in good health, enrolled as a control in a pregnancy study. Each CDR3 is given with its conserved first and last residue. Each record gives: V gene, CDR3 protein.

v_gene: TRBV15; CDR3aa: CATRGGRTAINEQFF
v_gene: TRBV10-2; CDR3aa: CASSRRAETGELFF
v_gene: TRBV20-1; CDR3aa: CSARDYEQYF
v_gene: TRBV11-2; CDR3aa: CASSSDRDWYEQYF
v_gene: TRBV29-1; CDR3aa: CSVWDFHTYEQYF
v_gene: TRBV6-1; CDR3aa: CASMGMSYEQYF
v_gene: TRBV7-6; CDR3aa: CASSPAPGTGPNYGYTF
v_gene: TRBV13; CDR3aa: CASSEQRGGGDQFF
v_gene: TRBV6-1; CDR3aa: CASSEAMEGPGYTF
v_gene: TRBV19; CDR3aa: CASSMYGGARQPQHF
v_gene: TRBV6-5; CDR3aa: CASTYDGQGFAEAFF
v_gene: TRBV27; CDR3aa: CASSLSTGGGYEQYF
v_gene: TRBV19; CDR3aa: CASSFRDRRPYEQYF
v_gene: TRBV11-2; CDR3aa: CASSLWTGYEETQYF
v_gene: TRBV21-1; CDR3aa: CASSKDQRTGEANTIYF
v_gene: TRBV9; CDR3aa: CASSEGGQGASSGANVLTF
v_gene: TRBV12-5; CDR3aa: CASGLPDVSPGNEKLFF
v_gene: TRBV15; CDR3aa: CATSRVYRGFNQPQHF
v_gene: TRBV10-3; CDR3aa: CAISESRGGGTPYGYTF
v_gene: TRBV4-1; CDR3aa: CASSFRLAGAGTDTQYF
v_gene: TRBV27; CDR3aa: CASYSSSYEQYF
v_gene: TRBV6-4; CDR3aa: CASSDRSGTTYNEQFF
v_gene: TRBV19; CDR3aa: CASRAEVNVNEKLFF
v_gene: TRBV13; CDR3aa: CASSLLWRLIKNTEAFF
v_gene: TRBV28; CDR3aa: CASSFRGQETQYF
v_gene: TRBV6-1; CDR3aa: CASRVDYGYTF
v_gene: TRBV6-4; CDR3aa: CASSDSGGDFYGYTF
v_gene: TRBV4-1; CDR3aa: CASSQDSNTDTQYF
v_gene: TRBV9; CDR3aa: CASSPRTGGSYGYTF
v_gene: TRBV6-4; CDR3aa: CASSVGPGTDTQYF
v_gene: TRBV19; CDR3aa: CASRSSGQANYGYTF
v_gene: TRBV4-1; CDR3aa: CASTKDRGLEEQFF
v_gene: TRBV5-8; CDR3aa: CASSLTGVGEQYF
v_gene: TRBV25-1; CDR3aa: CASSDRWTTGGTEAFF
v_gene: TRBV29-1; CDR3aa: CSGVSTGELFF
v_gene: TRBV7-9; CDR3aa: CASSSHYEQYF
v_gene: TRBV11-2; CDR3aa: CASSLAVGPEQYF
v_gene: TRBV5-3; CDR3aa: CARSLLGAGSNQPQHF
v_gene: TRBV11-1; CDR3aa: CASSLQDYEQYF
v_gene: TRBV28; CDR3aa: CASSLYILSGVVGRKGYTF
v_gene: TRBV10-2; CDR3aa: CASSDPDSGGAGDTQYF
v_gene: TRBV15; CDR3aa: CATSGQSYEQYF
v_gene: TRBV7-9; CDR3aa: CASSSRDSGLYEQYF
v_gene: TRBV10-3; CDR3aa: CAIKVGGALDPVNTEAFF
v_gene: TRBV6-4; CDR3aa: CASSTGDSGAYGYTF
v_gene: TRBV19; CDR3aa: CASNLGADTEAFF
v_gene: TRBV7-9; CDR3aa: CASSGQPGQPTDTQYF
v_gene: TRBV11-3; CDR3aa: CASSWDSTGELFF
v_gene: TRBV29-1; CDR3aa: CSVQGAVQDVGFYGYTF
v_gene: TRBV6-4; CDR3aa: CASSDSQRGGPLTQYF
v_gene: TRBV19; CDR3aa: CASRGQGRHEQYF
v_gene: TRBV7-8; CDR3aa: CASSRTSGESYEQYF
v_gene: TRBV2; CDR3aa: CASTGLAGGPGYEQFF
v_gene: TRBV9; CDR3aa: CASSVGGDYEQYF
v_gene: TRBV6-1; CDR3aa: CASSEWAGQETQYF
v_gene: TRBV4-1; CDR3aa: CASSQLPGMETQYF
v_gene: TRBV6-1; CDR3aa: CASSVETGGTDTQYF